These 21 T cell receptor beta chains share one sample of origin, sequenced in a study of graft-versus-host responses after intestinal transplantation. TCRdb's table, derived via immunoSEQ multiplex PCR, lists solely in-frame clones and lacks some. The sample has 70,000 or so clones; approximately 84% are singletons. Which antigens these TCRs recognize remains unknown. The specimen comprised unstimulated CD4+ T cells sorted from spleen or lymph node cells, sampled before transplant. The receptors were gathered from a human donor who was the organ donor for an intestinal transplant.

This CDR3 is CASSPPGTGNFNEQFF. CDR3 DNA sequence: TGTGCCAGCAGTCCCCCCGGGACAGGGAACTTCAATGAGCAGTTCTTC. The V call is TRBV28, the J call TRBJ2-1, with 9 bases fitting TRBD1. CDR1 and CDR2 (germline): MDHEN, SYDVKM. After removal of 5 bases from V and 6 bases from J, the junction contained 11 bases not matched to a gene. CDR3 length equals 16 residues.

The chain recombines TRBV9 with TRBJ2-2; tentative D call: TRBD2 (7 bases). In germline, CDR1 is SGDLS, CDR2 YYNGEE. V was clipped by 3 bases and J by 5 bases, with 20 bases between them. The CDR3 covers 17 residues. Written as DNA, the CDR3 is TGTGCCAGCAGCGCGGACCCCGGTGGGAGGGGGACCGGGGAGCTGTTTTTT. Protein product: CASSADPGGRGTGELFF. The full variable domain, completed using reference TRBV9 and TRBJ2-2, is DSGVTQTPKHLITATGQRVTLRCSPRSGDLSVYWYQQSLDQGLQFLIQYYNGEERAKGNILERFSAQQFPDLHSELNLSSLELGDSALYFCASSADPGGRGTGELFFGEGSRLTVL.

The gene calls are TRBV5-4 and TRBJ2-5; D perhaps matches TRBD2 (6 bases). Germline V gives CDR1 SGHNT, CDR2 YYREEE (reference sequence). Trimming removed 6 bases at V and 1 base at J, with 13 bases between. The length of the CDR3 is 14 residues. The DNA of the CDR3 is TGTGCCAGCAATCGCGGGGAAACCCAAGAGACCCAGTACTTC. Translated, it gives CASNRGETQETQYF.

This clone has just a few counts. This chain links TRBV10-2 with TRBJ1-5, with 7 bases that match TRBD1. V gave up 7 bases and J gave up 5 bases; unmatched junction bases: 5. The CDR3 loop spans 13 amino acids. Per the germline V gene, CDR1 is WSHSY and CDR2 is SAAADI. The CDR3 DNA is TGCGCCAGCACTCAGGGGGATCATCAGCCCCAGCATTTT. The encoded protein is CASTQGDHQPQHF.

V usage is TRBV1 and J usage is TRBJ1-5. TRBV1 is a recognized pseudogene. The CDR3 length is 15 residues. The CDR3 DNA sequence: TGCACCAGCAGCCAAGAAAGCGATAGCAATCAGCCCCAGCATTTT. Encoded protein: CTSSQESDSNQPQHF.

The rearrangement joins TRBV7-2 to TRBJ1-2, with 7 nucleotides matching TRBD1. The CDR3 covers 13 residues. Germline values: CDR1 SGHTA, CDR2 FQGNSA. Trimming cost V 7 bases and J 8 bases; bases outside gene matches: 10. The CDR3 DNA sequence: TGTGCCAGCACCCCGGACAGGAGGGGGGGCTACACCTTC. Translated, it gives CASTPDRRGGYTF.

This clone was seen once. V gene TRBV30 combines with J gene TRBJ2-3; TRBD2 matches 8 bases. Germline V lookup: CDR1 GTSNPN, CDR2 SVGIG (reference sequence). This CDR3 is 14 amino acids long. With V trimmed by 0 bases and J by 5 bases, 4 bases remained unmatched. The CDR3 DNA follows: TGTGCCTGGAGTGTGTCGGGGGGGCTAGATACGCAGTATTTT. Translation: CAWSVSGGLDTQYF.

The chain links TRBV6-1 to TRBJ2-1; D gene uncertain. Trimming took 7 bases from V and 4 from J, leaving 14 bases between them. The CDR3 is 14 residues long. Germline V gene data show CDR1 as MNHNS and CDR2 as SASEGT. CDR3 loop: CASTQDLIYNEQFF. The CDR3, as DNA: TGTGCCAGCACCCAAGACTTGATTTACAATGAGCAGTTCTTC.

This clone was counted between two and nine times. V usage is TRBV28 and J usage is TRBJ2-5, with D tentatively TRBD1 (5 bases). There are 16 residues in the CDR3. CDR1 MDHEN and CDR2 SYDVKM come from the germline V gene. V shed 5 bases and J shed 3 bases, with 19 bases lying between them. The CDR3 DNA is TGTGCCAGCAGTGCCCAGATGGGGCGCGGTAAAGAGACCCAGTACTTC. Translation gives CASSAQMGRGKETQYF.

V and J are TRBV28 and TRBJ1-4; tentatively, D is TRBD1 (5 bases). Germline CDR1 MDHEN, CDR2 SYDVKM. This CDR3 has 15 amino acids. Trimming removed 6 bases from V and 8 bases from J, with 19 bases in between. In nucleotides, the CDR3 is TGTGCCAGCAGGAGTGGGACTTCGGCGGGGGAAAAACTGTTTTTT. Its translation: CASRSGTSAGEKLFF.

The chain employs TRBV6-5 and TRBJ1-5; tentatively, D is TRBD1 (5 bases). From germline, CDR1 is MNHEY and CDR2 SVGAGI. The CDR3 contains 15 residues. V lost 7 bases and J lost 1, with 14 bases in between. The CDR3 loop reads CASNPRGISNQPQHF. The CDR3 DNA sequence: TGTGCCAGCAACCCAAGGGGTATAAGCAATCAGCCCCAGCATTTT.

The CDR3 sequence is CASRYYRDSGANVLTF. The CDR3 DNA reads TGTGCCAGCCGTTACTACAGGGACTCTGGGGCCAACGTCCTGACTTTC. V gene TRBV2 combines with J gene TRBJ2-6; D might be TRBD1 (6 bases). This CDR3 spans 16 amino acids. Germline V lookup: CDR1 SNHLY, CDR2 FYNNEI. V was shortened by 8 bases and J by 0 bases, with 14 bases between the two germline ends.

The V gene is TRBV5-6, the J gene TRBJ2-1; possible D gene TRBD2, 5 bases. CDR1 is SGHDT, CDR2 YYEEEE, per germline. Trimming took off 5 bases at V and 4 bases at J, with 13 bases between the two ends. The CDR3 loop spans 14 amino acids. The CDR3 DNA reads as TGTGCCAGCAGACCGACGGGATTATACAATGAGCAGTTCTTC. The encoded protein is CASRPTGLYNEQFF.

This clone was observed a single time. The CDR3 DNA is TGTGCCACCAGCACCCCTGACAGGGGGCCTGAAGCTTTCTTT. This codes for CATSTPDRGPEAFF. The chain recombines TRBV15 with TRBJ1-1; 10 bases line up with TRBD1. This CDR3 is built from 14 residues. Germline loops: CDR1 LNHNV, CDR2 YYDKDF (reference sequence). Trimming removed 4 bases from V and 6 bases from J; junction bases left unmatched: 5.

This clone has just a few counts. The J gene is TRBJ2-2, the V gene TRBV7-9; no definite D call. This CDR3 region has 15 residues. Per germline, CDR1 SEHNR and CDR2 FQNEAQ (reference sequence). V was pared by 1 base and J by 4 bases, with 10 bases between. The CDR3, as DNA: TGTGCCAGCAGCTTAGGGCTAGACCGCACCGGGGAGCTGTTTTTT. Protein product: CASSLGLDRTGELFF.

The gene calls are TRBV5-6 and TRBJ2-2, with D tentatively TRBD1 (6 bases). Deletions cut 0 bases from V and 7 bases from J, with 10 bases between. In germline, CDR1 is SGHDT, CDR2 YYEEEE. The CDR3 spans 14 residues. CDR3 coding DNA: TGTGCCAGCAGCTTGGGGAGGACAGACGGGGAGCTGTTTTTT. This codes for CASSLGRTDGELFF.

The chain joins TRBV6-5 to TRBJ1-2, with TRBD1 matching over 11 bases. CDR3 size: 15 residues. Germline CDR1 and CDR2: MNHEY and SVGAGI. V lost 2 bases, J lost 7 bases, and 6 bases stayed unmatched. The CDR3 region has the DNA TGTGCCAGCAGTTACATTGGACAGGGGGCTGGTGGCTACACCTTC. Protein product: CASSYIGQGAGGYTF.

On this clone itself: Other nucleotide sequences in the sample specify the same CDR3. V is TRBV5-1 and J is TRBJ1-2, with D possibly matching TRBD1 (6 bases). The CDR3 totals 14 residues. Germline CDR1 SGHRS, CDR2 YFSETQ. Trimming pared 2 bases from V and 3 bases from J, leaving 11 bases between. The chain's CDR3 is CASSFSGGHYGYTF. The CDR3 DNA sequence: TGCGCCAGCAGCTTCAGTGGGGGCCACTATGGCTACACCTTC.

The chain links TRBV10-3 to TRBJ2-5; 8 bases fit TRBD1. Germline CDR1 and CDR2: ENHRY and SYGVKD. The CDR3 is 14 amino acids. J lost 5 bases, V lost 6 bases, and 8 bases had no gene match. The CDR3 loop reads CAIRPGTGPETQYF. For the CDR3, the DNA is TGTGCCATCAGGCCCGGGACAGGTCCCGAGACCCAGTACTTC.

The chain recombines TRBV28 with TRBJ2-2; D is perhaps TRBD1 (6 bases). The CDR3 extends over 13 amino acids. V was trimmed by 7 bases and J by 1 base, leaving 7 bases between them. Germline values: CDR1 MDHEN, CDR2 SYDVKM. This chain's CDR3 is CASIGGNTGELFF. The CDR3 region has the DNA TGTGCCAGCATAGGGGGGAACACCGGGGAGCTGTTTTTT.

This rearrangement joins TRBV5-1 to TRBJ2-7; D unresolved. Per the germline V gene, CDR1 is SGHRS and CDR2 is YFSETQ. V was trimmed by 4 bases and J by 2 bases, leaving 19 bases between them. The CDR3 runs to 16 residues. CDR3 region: CASSPHHQALTYEQYV. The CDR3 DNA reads TGCGCCAGCAGCCCGCATCATCAGGCCCTGACCTACGAGCAGTACGTC.